Included here is one TCR beta chain sequence, with context. Its antigen is unidentified. This sample was included in a study of neoadjuvant nivolumab and ipilimumab in lung cancer. Whole-study results and caveats: Only a small number of samples underwent TCR sequencing.

Profiling relied on immunoSEQ multiplex PCR, and the TCRdb table lists in-frame clones only, not all of them. The sample carries under 50,000 clones, more than 85% recorded once. Germline V gene sequence: CDR1 KGHSH, CDR2 LQKENI. The CDR3 totals 13 residues. Trimming removed 3 bases at V and 4 bases at J, with 10 bases between. Sequencing used blood, obtained before neoadjuvant nivolumab, alone or with ipilimumab. This receptor was taken from an adult with non-small cell lung cancer. Some clones in this sample may be carry-over from other donors' samples. This sequence joins TRBV18 and TRBJ2-7; D gene unclear. Written as DNA, the CDR3 is TGTGCCAGCTCACCCTTGGGTGCGTACGAGCAGTACTTC. Protein: CASSPLGAYEQYF.